This T cell receptor (beta chain) was profiled in a study of early T cells in non-severe SARS-CoV-2 infection. Study background: With bulk RNA from unsorted whole blood as input, sequencing yielded unpaired chains.

In its sample, this clonotype was seen a few times. The target antigen is unknown. Overall study results and limits: The matching step, a VDJdb search, favored anti-spike CD8 responses and missed private and CD4 specificities.

V was pared by 0 bases and J by 5 bases, with 7 bases of the junction left unmatched. In germline, CDR1 is SGHAT, CDR2 FQNNGV. The CDR3 is 16 residues long. Individual cDNA molecules received unique molecular identifiers during library preparation. TCRdb independently ran MiXCR on the 5' RACE reads; one entry per CDR3 protein. In the table there are some 71,000 distinct CDR3 sequences, about an eighth of which are singletons. Sequencing was done on a sample of whole blood. The V and J genes are TRBV11-2 and TRBJ2-5; 9 bases align to TRBD1. The TCR originated in an adult who was a healthcare worker with PCR-confirmed SARS-CoV-2 infection or an uninfected control (not recorded which). CDR3 nucleotide sequence: TGTGCCAGCAGCTTAGATAGCGACAGGGGGACGGAGACCCAGTACTTC. Translating it yields CASSLDSDRGTETQYF.